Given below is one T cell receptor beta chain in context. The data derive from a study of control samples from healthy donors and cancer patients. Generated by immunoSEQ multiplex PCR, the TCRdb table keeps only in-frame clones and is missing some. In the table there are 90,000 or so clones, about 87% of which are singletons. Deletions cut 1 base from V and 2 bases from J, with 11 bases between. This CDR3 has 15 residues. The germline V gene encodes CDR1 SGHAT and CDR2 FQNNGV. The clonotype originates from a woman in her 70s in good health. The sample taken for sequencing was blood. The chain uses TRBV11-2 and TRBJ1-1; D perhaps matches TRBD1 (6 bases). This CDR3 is CASSLGGHFNTEAFF. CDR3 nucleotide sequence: TGTGCCAGCAGCTTAGGGGGACATTTCAACACTGAAGCTTTCTTT.